The sequence of this TCR beta chain was determined in a study of T cell repertoires in cytomegalovirus infection. The wider study: An indication of both CMV infection and matching HLA type came from public TCR beta signatures.

The table lists this clonotype with a few counts. Germline V gene data show CDR1 as MDHEN and CDR2 as SYDVKM. Deletions cut 2 bases from V and 0 bases from J, with 11 bases between. This CDR3 is 15 amino acids long. TCRdb redid the calling of the reads with MiXCR, one entry per CDR3 protein. This sample carries 680,000 or so distinct CDR3 sequences, approximately 34% of them seen once, and the ten largest clones take under 3.5%. The clonotype was recovered from a human donor in good health (CMV status not recorded). Some clones in this sample may be carry-over from other donors' samples. The gene calls are TRBV28 and TRBJ2-7; the D gene is possibly TRBD1 (6 bases). Specimen: PBMCs. CDR3: CASSLDRDNSYEQYF. In nucleotides, the CDR3 is TGTGCCAGCAGTTTAGATCGGGACAACTCCTACGAGCAGTACTTC. The full variable domain, with the rest looked up from reference TRBV28 and TRBJ2-7, is DVKVTQSSRYLVKRTGEKVFLECVQDMDHENMFWYRQDPGLGLRLIYFSYDVKMKEKGDIPEGYSVSREKKERFSLILESASTNQTSMYLCASSLDRDNSYEQYFGPGTRLTVT.